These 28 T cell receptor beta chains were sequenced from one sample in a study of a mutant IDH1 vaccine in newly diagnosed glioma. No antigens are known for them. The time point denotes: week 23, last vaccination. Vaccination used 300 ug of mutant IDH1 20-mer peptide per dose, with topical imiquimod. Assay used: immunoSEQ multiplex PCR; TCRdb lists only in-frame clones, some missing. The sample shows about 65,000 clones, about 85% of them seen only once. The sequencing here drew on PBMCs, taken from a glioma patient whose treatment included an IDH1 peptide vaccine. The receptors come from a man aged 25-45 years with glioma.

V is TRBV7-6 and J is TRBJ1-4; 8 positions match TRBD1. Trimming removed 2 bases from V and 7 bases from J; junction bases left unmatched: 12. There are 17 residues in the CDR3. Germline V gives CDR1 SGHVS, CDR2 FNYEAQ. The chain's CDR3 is CASSLSPGGGEGEKLFF. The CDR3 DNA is TGTGCCAGCAGCTTATCCCCAGGGGGCGGAGAGGGTGAAAAACTGTTTTTT.

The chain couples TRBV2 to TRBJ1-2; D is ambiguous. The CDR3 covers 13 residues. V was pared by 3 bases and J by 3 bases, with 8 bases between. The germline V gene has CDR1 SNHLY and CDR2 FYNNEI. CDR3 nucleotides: TGTGCCAGCAGTGAGACCAGAGACTATGGCTACACCTTC. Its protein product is CASSETRDYGYTF. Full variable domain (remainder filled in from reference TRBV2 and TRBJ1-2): EPEVTQTPSHQVTQMGQEVILRCVPISNHLYFYWYRQILGQKVEFLVSFYNNEISEKSEIFDDQFSVERPDGSNFTLKIRSTKLEDSAMYFCASSETRDYGYTFGSGTRLTVV.

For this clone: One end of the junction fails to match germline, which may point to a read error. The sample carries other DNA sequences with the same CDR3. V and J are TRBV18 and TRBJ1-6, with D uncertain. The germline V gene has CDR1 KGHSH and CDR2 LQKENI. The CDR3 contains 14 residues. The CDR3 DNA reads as TGTGCCAGCTCCCTGACGGAGAATAATTCACCCCTCCATTTT. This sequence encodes CASSLTENNSPLHF. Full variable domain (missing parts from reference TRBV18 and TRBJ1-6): NAGVMQNPRHLVRRRGQEARLRCSPMKGHSHVYWYRQLPEEGLKFMVYLQKENIIDESGMPKERFSAEFPKEGPSILRIQQVVRGDSAAYFCASSLTENNSPLHFGNGTRLTVT.

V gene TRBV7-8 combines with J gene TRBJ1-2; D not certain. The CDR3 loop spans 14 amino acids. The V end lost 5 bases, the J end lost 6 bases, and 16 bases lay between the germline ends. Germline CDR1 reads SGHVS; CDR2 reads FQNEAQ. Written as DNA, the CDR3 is TGTGCCAGCAGCCCCAAGGCTGGGCCCCATGGCTACACCTTC. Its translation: CASSPKAGPHGYTF.

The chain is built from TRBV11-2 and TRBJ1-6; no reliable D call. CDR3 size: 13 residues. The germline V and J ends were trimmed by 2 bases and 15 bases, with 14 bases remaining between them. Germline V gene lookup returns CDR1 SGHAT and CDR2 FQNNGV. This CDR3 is CASSLTTLGNLHF. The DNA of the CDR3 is TGTGCCAGCAGCTTAACCACCCTTGGAAACCTCCACTTT.

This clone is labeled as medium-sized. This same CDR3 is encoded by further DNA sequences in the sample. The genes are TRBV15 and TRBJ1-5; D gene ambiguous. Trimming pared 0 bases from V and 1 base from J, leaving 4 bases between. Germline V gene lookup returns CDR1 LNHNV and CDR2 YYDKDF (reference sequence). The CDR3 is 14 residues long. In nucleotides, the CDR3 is TGTGCCACCAGCAGAGACTCAAGCAATCAGCCCCAGCATTTT. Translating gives CATSRDSSNQPQHF.

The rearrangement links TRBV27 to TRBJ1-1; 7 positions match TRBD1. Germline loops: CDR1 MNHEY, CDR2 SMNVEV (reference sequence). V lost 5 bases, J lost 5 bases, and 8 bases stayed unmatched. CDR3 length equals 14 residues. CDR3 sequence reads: CASSHKGAGTEAFF. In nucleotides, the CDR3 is TGTGCCAGCAGTCACAAGGGGGCGGGGACTGAAGCTTTCTTT.

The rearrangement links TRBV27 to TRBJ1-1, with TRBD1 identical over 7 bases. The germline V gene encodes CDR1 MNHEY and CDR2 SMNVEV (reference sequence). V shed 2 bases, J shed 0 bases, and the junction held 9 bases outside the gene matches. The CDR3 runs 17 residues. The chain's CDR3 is CASSLSGTVLMNTEAFF. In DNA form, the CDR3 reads TGTGCCAGCAGTTTAAGTGGGACAGTCCTCATGAACACTGAAGCTTTCTTT.

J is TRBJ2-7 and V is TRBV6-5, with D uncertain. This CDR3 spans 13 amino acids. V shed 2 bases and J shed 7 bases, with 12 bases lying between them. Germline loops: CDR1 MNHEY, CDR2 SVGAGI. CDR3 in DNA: TGTGCCAGCAGTTACACTCGTCAGGCAGAGCAGTACTTC. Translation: CASSYTRQAEQYF.

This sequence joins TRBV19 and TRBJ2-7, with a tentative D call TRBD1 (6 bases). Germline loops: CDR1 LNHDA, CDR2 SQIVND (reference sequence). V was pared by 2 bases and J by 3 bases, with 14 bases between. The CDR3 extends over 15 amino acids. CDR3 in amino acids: CASSIRSGASYEQYF. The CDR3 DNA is TGTGCCAGTAGTATAAGGTCAGGGGCTAGCTACGAGCAGTACTTC.

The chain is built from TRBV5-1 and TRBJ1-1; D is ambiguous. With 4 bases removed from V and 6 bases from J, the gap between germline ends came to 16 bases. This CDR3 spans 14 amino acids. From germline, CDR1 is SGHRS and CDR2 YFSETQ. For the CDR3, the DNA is TGCGCCAGCAGCCCCGGATCCTATGTCTCTGAAGCTTTCTTT. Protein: CASSPGSYVSEAFF.

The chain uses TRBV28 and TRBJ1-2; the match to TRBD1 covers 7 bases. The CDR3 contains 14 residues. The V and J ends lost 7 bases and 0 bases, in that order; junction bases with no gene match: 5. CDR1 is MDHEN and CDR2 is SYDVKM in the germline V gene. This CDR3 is CASKDRAANYGYTF. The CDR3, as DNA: TGTGCCAGCAAAGACAGGGCTGCTAACTATGGCTACACCTTC.

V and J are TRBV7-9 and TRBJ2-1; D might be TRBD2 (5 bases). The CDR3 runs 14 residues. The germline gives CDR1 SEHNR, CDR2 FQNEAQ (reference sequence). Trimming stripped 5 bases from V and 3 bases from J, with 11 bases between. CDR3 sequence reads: CASSRTASYNEQFF. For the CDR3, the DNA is TGTGCCAGCAGCCGGACTGCCAGCTACAATGAGCAGTTCTTC. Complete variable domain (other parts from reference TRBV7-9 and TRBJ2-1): DTGVSQNPRHKITKRGQNVTFRCDPISEHNRLYWYRQTLGQGPEFLTYFQNEAQLEKSRLLSDRFSAERPKGSFSTLEIQRTEQGDSAMYLCASSRTASYNEQFFGPGTRLTVL.

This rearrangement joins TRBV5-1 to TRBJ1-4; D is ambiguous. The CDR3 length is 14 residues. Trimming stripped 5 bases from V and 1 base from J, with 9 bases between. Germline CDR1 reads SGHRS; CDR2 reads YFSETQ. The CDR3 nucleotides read TGCGCCAGCAGTTGGTCACAAACTAATGAAAAACTGTTTTTT. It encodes CASSWSQTNEKLFF.

The CDR3 loop reads CASSPRQGYNEQFF. The CDR3 nucleotides read TGTGCCAGCAGCCCTCGACAGGGATACAATGAGCAGTTCTTC. This chain connects TRBV7-9 to TRBJ2-1, with 7 bases aligning to TRBD1. This CDR3 has 14 residues. In germline, CDR1 is SEHNR, CDR2 FQNEAQ (reference sequence). With 5 bases clipped from V and 4 bases from J, the junction kept 5 bases outside the gene matches.

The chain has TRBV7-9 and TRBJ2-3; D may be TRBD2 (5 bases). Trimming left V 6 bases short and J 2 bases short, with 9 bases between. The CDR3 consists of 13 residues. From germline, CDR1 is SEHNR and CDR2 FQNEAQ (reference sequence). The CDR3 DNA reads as TGTGCCAGCAGGAGGGCAGACACAGATACGCAGTATTTT. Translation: CASRRADTDTQYF.

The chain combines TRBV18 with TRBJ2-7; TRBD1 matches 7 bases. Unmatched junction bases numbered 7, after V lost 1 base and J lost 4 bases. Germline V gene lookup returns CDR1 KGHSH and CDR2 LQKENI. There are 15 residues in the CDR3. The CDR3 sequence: CASSPQGALSYEQYF. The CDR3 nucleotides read TGTGCCAGCTCACCACAGGGGGCATTGAGTTACGAGCAGTACTTC.

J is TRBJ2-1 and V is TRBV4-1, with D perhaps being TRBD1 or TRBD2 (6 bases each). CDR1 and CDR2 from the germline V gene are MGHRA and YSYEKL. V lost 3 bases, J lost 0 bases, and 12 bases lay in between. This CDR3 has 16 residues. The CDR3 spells CASSHGGRGSYNEQFF. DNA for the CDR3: TGCGCCAGCAGCCATGGGGGGCGGGGCTCCTACAATGAGCAGTTCTTC.

In DNA, the CDR3 is TGTGCCAGCTCTCCCCTGGGGGTTGTAGATACGCAGTATTTT. It translates to CASSPLGVVDTQYF. The chain links TRBV18 to TRBJ2-3, with D possibly called TRBD1 or TRBD2 (5 bases each). Germline V gives CDR1 KGHSH, CDR2 LQKENI. Between the trimmed V and J ends, which lost 6 bases and 5 bases, there was a span of 15 bases. The CDR3 is 14 amino acids.

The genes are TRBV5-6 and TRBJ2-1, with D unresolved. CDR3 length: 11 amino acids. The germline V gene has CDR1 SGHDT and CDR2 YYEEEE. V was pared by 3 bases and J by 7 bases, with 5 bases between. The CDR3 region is CASSSFNEQFF. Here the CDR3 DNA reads TGTGCCAGCAGCTCGTTTAATGAGCAGTTCTTC.

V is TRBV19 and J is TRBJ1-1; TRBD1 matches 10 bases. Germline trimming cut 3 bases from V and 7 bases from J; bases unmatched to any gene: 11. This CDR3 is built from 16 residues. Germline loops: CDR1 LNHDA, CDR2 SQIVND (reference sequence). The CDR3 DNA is TGTGCCAGTAGTATCCGGGACAGGGGTGGGGTCGGTGAAGCTTTCTTT. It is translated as CASSIRDRGGVGEAFF.

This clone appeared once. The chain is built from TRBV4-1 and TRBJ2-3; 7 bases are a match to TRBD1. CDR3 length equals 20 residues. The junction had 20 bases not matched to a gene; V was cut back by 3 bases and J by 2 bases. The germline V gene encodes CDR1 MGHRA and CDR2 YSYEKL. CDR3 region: CASSQPQAPQGPRDTDTQYF. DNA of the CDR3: TGCGCCAGCAGCCAGCCCCAGGCCCCACAGGGGCCGAGGGACACAGATACGCAGTATTTT.

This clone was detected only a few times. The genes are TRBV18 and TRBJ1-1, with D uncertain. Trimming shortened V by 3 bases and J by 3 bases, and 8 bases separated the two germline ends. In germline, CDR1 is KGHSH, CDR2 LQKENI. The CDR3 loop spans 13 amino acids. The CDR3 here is CASSPMSDTEAFF. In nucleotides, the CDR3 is TGTGCCAGCTCACCTATGAGTGACACTGAAGCTTTCTTT.

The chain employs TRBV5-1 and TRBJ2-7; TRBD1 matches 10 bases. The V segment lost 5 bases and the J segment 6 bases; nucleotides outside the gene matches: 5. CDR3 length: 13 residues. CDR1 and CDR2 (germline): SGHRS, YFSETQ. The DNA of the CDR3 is TGCGCCAGCAGACCGGGACAGGGGTTCGAGCAGTACTTC. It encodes CASRPGQGFEQYF.

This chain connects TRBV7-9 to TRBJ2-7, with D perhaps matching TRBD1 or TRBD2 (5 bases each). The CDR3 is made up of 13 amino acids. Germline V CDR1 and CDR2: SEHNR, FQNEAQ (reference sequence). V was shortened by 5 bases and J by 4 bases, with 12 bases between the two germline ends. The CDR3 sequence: CASSPVGVYEQYF. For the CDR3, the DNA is TGTGCCAGCAGCCCCGTGGGGGTGTACGAGCAGTACTTC. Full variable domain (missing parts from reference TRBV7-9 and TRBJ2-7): DTGVSQNPRHKITKRGQNVTFRCDPISEHNRLYWYRQTLGQGPEFLTYFQNEAQLEKSRLLSDRFSAERPKGSFSTLEIQRTEQGDSAMYLCASSPVGVYEQYFGPGTRLTVT.

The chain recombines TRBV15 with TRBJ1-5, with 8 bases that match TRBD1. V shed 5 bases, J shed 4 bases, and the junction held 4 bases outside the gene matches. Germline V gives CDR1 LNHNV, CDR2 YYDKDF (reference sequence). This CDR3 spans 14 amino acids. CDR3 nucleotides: TGTGCCACCAGCGGGACAGGTGAGAATCAGCCCCAGCATTTT. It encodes CATSGTGENQPQHF.

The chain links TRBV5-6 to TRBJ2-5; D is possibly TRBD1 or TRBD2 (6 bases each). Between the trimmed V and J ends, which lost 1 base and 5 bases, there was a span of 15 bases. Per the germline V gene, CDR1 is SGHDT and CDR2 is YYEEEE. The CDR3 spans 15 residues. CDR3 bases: TGTGCCAGCAGCTTGAAGGGGGGCTCCAGGGAGACCCAGTACTTC. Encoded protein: CASSLKGGSRETQYF.

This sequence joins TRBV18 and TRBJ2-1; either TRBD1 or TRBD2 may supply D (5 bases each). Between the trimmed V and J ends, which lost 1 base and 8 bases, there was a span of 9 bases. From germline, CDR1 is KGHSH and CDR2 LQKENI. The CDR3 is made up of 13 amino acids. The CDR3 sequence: CASSPRLGDEQFF. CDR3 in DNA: TGTGCCAGCTCACCACGCCTGGGGGATGAGCAGTTCTTC.